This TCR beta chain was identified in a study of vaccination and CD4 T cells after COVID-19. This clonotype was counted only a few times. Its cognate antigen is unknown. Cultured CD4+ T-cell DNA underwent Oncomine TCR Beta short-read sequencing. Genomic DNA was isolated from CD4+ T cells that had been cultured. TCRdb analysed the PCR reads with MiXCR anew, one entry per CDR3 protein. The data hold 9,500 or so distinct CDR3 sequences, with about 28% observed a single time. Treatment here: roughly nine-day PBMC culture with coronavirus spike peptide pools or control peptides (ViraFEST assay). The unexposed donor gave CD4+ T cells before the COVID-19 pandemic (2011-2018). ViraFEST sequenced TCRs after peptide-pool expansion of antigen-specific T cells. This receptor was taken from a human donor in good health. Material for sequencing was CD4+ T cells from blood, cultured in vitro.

The CDR3 sequence is CASSEGLAGFSTDTQYF. The CDR3 region has the DNA TGTGCCAGCAGCGAGGGACTAGCGGGGTTTAGCACAGATACGCAGTATTTT. The chain couples TRBV7-2 to TRBJ2-3; 13 bases map to TRBD2. Germline V gene lookup returns CDR1 SGHTA and CDR2 FQGNSA. This CDR3 spans 17 amino acids. V shed 5 bases and J 0 bases; nucleotides not matched to a gene: 5. Together with reference TRBV7-2 and TRBJ2-3, the CDR3 gives the full variable domain: GAGVSQSPSNKVTEKGKDVELRCDPISGHTALYWYRQSLGQGLEFLIYFQGNSAPDKSGLPSDRFSAERTGGSVSTLTIQRTQQEDSAVYLCASSEGLAGFSTDTQYFGPGTRLTVL.